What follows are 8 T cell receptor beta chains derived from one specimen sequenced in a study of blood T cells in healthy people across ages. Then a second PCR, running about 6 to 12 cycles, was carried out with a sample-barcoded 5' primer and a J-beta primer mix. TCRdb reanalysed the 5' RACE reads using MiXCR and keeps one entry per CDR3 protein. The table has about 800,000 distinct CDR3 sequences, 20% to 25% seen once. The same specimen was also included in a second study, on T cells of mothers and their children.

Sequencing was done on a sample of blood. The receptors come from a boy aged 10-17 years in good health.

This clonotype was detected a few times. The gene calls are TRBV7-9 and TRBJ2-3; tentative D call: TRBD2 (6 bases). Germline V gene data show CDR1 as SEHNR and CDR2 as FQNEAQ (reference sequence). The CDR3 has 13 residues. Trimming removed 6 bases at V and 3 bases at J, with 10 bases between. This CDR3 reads CASSKRATDTQYF. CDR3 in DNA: TGTGCCAGCAGTAAGCGGGCGACAGATACGCAGTATTTT.

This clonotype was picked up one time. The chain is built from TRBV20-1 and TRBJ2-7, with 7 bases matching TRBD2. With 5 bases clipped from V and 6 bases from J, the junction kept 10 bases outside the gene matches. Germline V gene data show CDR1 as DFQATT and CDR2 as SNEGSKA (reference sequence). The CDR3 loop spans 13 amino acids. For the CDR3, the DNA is TGCAGTGCTCTTCCTATGGTAGCGGGCGAGCAGTACTTC. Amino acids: CSALPMVAGEQYF.

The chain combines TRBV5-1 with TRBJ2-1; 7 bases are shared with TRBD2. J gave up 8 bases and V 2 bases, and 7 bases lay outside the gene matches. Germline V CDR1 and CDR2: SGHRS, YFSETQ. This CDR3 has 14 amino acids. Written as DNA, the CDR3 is TGCGCCAGCAGCTTATACTCTAGCGGCGATGAGCAGTTCTTC. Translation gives CASSLYSSGDEQFF.

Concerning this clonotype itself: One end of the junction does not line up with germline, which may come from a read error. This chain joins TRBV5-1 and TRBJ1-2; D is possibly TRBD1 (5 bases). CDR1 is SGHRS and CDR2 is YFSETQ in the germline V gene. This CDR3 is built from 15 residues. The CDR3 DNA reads TGCGCCAGCAGCTTACCGGGACGGGCATTTGAGGGCTACACTTTC. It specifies CASSLPGRAFEGYTF.

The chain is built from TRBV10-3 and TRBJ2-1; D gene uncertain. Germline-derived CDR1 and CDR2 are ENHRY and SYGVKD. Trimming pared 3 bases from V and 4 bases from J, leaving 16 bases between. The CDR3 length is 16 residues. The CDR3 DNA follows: TGTGCCATCAGTGAACCTACAAGTAGGGATTACAATGAGCAGTTCTTC. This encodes CAISEPTSRDYNEQFF.

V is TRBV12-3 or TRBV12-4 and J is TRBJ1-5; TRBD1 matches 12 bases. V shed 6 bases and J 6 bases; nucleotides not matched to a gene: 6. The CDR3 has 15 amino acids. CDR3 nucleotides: TGTGCCAGCAGAATGGGACAGGGGGCTTTTCAGCCCCAGCATTTT. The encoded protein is CASRMGQGAFQPQHF.

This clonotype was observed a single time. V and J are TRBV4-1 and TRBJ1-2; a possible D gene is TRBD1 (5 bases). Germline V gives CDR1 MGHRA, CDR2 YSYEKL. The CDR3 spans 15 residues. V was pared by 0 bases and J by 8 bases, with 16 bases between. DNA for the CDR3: TGCGCCAGCAGCCAAGACTGGTCAGGGCACGACGGCTACACCTTC. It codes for CASSQDWSGHDGYTF.

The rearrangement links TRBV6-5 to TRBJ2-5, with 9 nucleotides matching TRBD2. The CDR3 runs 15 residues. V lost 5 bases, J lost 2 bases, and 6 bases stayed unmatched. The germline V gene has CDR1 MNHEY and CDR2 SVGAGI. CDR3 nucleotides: TGTGCCAGCAGTCCAAGCGGGGGGATTCAAGAGACCCAGTACTTC. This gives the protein CASSPSGGIQETQYF.